The clone carrying this TCR beta chain was picked up a small number of times. No antigen is known for it. A universal primer site was incorporated via template switching, and the cDNA contained unique molecular identifiers. TCRdb passed the 5' RACE reads through MiXCR, listing each CDR3 protein once. The table has about 530,000 distinct CDR3 sequences, about 15% seen once. This specimen comes from a study of identical twins. General study findings and limits: An excess of low generation probability was shown by twin-shared out-of-frame alpha sequences. Conclusions came from cross-sectional statistical analysis, not from following the same donors.

Germline assignment: CDR1 SGHVS and CDR2 FQNEAQ. V lost 2 bases, J lost 7 bases, and 9 bases lay in between. CDR3 length: 13 amino acids. Each donor was a healthy Caucasian. These data were also filed under a second study, of yellow fever vaccine responses in identical twins.

This rearrangement joins TRBV7-8 to TRBJ2-1; D may be TRBD2 (5 bases). This clonotype was obtained from a woman younger than 30 in good health. The sequenced sample was CD4+ T cells sorted from blood. DNA of the CDR3: TGTGCCAGCAGCTTACTCTCGGGGAATGAGCAGTTCTTC. This translates into CASSLLSGNEQFF.